This entry features one TCR beta chain sequence. Its antigen remains unknown. The same CDR3 arises from other DNA sequences in this sample as well. This sample stems from a study of cytomegalovirus exposure and HLA in healthy donors. Regarding the study as a whole: Common viral pathogens seemed, in a later analysis, to connect with several of the most significant clusters.

PCR involved 60 Vbeta and 13 Jbeta primers. Generated by immunoSEQ multiplex PCR, the TCRdb table keeps only in-frame clones and is missing some. The data show 81,000 or so clones, 65% to 80% seen once. The CDR3 is 14 residues long. V trimming: 2 bases; J trimming: 4 bases; junction bases outside the gene matches: 4. Germline CDR1 and CDR2: SGHNT and YYREEE (reference sequence). The sample taken for sequencing was PBMCs. The rearrangement joins TRBV5-4 to TRBJ2-7; 9 bases align to TRBD2. The receptor's source is a man in his fifties or sixties in good health and CMV-seronegative. CDR3 nucleotide sequence: TGTGCCAGCAGCTTAGCGGGGGGTCGGTACGAGCAGTACTTC. It yields the protein CASSLAGGRYEQYF.